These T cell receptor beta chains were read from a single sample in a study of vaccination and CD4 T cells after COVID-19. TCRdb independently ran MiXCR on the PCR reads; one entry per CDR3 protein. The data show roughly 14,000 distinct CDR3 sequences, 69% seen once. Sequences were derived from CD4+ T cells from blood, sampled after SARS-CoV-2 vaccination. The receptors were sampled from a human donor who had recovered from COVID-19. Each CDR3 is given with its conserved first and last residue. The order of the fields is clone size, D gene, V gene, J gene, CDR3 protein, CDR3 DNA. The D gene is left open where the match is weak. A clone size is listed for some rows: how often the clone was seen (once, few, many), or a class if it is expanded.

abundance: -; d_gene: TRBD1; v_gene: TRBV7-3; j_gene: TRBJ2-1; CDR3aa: CASSLLPGQGARNEQFF; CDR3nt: TGTGCCAGCAGCTTACTTCCGGGACAGGGGGCACGGAATGAGCAGTTCTTC
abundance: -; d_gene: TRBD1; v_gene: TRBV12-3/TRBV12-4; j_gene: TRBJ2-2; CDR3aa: CASSHGQGTRANTGELFF; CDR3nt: TGTGCCAGCAGCCATGGACAGGGGACCAGAGCGAACACCGGGGAGCTGTTTTTT
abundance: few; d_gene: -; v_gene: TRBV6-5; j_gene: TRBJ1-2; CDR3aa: CASSFSQGRLSYTF; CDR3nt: TGTGCCAGCAGTTTTTCACAGGGTCGGTTAAGCTACACCTTC
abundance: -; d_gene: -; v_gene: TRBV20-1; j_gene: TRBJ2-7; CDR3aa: CSALQDAKENEQYF; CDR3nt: TGCAGTGCGCTACAAGATGCTAAAGAAAACGAGCAGTACTTC
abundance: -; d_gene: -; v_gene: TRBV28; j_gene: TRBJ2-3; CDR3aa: CASSWGEAVYTDTQYF; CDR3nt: TGTGCCAGCAGTTGGGGGGAGGCGGTCTACACAGATACGCAGTATTTT
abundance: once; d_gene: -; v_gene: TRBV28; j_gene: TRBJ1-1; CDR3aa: CASRGPGTNTEAFF; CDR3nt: TGTGCCAGCAGAGGGCCCGGTACGAACACTGAAGCTTTCTTT
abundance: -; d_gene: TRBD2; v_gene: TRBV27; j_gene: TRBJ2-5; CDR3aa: CARPSPSGRRASGETQYF; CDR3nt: TGTGCCCGACCCTCCCCTAGCGGGAGAAGGGCGTCGGGAGAGACCCAGTACTTC
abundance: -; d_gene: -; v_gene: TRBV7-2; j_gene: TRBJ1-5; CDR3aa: CASSREIGSNQPQHF; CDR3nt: TGTGCCAGCAGCCGCGAGATAGGGAGCAATCAGCCCCAGCATTTT
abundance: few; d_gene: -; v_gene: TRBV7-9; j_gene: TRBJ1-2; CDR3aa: CASSSINYGYTF; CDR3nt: TGTGCCAGCAGCTCCATAAACTATGGCTACACCTTC
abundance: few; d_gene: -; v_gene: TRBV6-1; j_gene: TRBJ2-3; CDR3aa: CASSGRGIRTDTQYF; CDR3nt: TGTGCCAGCAGCGGTAGGGGGATTCGCACAGATACGCAGTATTTT
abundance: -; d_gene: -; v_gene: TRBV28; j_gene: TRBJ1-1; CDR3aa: CASTQGGTLNTEAFF; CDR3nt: TGTGCCAGCACCCAAGGGGGGACGTTGAACACTGAAGCTTTCTTT
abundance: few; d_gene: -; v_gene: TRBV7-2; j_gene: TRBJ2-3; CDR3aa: CASSLGSTDTQYF; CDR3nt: TGTGCCAGCAGCTTAGGGAGCACAGATACGCAGTATTTT
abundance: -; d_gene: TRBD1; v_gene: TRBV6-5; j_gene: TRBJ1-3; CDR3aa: CASSYQTGFPGNTIYF; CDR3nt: TGTGCCAGCAGTTACCAGACAGGGTTCCCCGGAAACACCATATATTTT
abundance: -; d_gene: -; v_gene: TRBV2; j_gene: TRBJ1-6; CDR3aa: CASSETRSSPLHF; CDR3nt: TGTGCCAGCAGTGAAACCAGGTCTTCACCCCTCCACTTT
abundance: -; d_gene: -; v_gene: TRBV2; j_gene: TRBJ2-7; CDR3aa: CASTPGVGEQYF; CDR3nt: TGTGCCAGCACTCCAGGGGTCGGCGAGCAGTACTTC
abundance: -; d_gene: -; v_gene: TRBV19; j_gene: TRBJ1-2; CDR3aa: CASSIDRVGGYTF; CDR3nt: TGTGCCAGTAGTATAGACAGGGTCGGTGGCTACACCTTC
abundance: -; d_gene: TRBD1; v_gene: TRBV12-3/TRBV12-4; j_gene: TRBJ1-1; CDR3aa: CASSLGARDRNTEAFF; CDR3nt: TGTGCCAGCAGTTTGGGGGCCCGGGACAGGAACACTGAAGCTTTCTTT
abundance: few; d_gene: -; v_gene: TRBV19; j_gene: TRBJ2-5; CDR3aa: CASSIQGAHDGTQYF; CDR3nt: TGTGCCAGTAGTATACAAGGGGCCCACGATGGGACCCAGTACTTC
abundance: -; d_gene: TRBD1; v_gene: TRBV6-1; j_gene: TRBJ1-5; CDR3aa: CASAVEGAGSYQPQHF; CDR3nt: TGTGCCAGCGCCGTGGAGGGGGCGGGGAGCTATCAGCCCCAGCATTTT
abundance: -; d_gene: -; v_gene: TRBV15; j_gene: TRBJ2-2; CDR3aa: CATSSRGDTGELFF; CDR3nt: TGTGCCACCAGCAGTAGAGGAGACACCGGGGAGCTGTTTTTT
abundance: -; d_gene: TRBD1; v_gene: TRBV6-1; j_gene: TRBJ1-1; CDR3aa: CASPRPGGRNTEAFF; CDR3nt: TGTGCCAGCCCTCGCCCAGGGGGCCGGAACACTGAAGCTTTCTTT
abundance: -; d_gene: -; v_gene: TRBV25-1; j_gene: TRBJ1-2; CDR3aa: CASSESGSWGDGYTF; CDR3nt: TGTGCCAGCAGTGAATCGGGGTCGTGGGGTGACGGCTACACCTTC
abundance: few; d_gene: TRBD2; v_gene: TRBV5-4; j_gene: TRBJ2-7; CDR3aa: CASSPYAGGRGEQYF; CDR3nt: TGTGCCAGCAGTCCATACGCGGGAGGCCGGGGAGAGCAGTACTTC
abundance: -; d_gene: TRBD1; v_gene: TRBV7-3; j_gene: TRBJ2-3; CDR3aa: CASSLMGQQTDTQYF; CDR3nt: TGTGCCAGCAGCTTAATGGGACAGCAAACAGATACGCAGTATTTT
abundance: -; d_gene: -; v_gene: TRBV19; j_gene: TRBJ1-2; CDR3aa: CATRQVEGFGGYTF; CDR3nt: TGTGCCACGAGACAGGTGGAGGGTTTTGGCGGCTACACCTTC
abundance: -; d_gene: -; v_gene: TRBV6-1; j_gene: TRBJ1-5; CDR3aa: CASTQGGQPQHF; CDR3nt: TGTGCCAGCACACAGGGAGGGCAGCCCCAGCATTTT
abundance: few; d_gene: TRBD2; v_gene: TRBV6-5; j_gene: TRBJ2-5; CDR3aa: CASSYSGSSGRETQYF; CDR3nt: TGTGCCAGCAGTTACTCGGGGTCTAGCGGTAGAGAGACCCAGTACTTC
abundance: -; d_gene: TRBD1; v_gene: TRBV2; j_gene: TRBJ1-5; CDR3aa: CASRNRDRVPQHF; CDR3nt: TGTGCCAGCAGGAACCGGGACAGGGTTCCCCAGCATTTT
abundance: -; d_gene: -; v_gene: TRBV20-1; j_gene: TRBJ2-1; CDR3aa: CSASEGGNEQFF; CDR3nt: TGCAGTGCTTCCGAAGGGGGCAATGAGCAGTTCTTC
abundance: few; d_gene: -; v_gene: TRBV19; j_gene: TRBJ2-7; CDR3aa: CASTPGSSYEQYF; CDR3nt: TGTGCCAGTACCCCCGGCAGCTCCTACGAGCAGTACTTC
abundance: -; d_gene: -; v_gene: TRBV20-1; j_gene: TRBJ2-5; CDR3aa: CSARARIAETQYF; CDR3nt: TGCAGTGCTAGAGCCCGCATAGCTGAGACCCAGTACTTC
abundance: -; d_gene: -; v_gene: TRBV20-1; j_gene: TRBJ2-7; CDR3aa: CSGWSGVGEQYF; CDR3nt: TGCAGTGGGTGGTCAGGGGTGGGGGAGCAGTACTTC
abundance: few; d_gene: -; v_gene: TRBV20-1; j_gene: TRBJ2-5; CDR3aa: CSAPRGRSFGETQYF; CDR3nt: TGCAGTGCTCCCCGAGGGAGGAGTTTTGGAGAGACCCAGTACTTC
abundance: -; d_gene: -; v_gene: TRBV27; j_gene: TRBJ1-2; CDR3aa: CAGSLSFRDYGYTF; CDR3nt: TGTGCCGGCAGTTTATCTTTCAGGGACTATGGCTACACCTTC
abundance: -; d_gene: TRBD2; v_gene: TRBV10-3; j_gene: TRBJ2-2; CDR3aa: CAISENSGRGGELFF; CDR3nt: TGTGCCATCAGTGAGAACAGCGGGAGGGGCGGGGAGCTGTTTTTT
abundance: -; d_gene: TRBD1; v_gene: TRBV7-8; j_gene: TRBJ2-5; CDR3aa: CASSLGGRGPETQYF; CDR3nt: TGTGCCAGCAGCTTAGGAGGCAGGGGGCCAGAGACCCAGTACTTC
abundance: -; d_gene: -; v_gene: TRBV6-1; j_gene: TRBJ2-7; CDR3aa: CASSRTDRTYEQYF; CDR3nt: TGTGCCAGCAGCCGAACCGACAGGACCTACGAGCAGTACTTC
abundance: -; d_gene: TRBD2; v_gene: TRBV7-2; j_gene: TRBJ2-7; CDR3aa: CASRTSSGRTDEQYF; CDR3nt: TGTGCCAGCAGGACATCTAGCGGGAGGACGGACGAGCAGTACTTC
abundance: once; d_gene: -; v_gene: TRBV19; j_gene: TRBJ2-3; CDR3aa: CASSKSGALGDTQYF; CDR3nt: TGTGCCAGTAGTAAATCGGGGGCGCTAGGAGATACGCAGTATTTT
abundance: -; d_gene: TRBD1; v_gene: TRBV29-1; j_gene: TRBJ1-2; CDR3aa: CSAGGTGFIYGYTF; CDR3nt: TGCAGCGCTGGAGGGACAGGGTTTATCTATGGCTACACCTTC
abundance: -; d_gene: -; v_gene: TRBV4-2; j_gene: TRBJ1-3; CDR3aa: CASSPDSNSGNTIYF; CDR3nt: TGTGCCAGCAGCCCGGACAGCAACTCTGGAAACACCATATATTTT
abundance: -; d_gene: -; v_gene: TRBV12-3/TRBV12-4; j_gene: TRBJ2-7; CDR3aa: CASSRSRVGYEQYF; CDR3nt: TGTGCCAGCAGCCGGTCTAGAGTTGGGTACGAGCAGTACTTC
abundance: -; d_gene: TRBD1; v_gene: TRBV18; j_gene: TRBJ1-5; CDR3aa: CASSRQGQGYQPQHF; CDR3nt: TGTGCCAGCTCGCGTCAAGGACAGGGCTATCAGCCCCAGCATTTT
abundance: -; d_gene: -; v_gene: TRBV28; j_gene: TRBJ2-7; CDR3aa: CASSSQQGSSSYEQYF; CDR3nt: TGTGCCAGCAGTTCCCAGCAGGGCTCCTCTTCCTACGAGCAGTACTTC
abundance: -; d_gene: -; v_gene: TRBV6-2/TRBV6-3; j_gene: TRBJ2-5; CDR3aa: CASSYSTRAETQYF; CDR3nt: TGTGCCAGCAGTTACTCGACCAGAGCAGAGACCCAGTACTTC
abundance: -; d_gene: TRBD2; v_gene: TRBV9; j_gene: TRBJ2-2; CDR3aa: CASSVILRGGSPGELFF; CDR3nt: TGTGCCAGCAGCGTAATCCTGAGAGGCGGGAGCCCCGGGGAGCTGTTTTTT
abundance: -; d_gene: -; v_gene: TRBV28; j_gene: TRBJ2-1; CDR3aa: CASSSIAALRIDEQFF; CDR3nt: TGTGCTAGCAGTTCTATAGCGGCACTCCGTATCGATGAGCAGTTCTTC
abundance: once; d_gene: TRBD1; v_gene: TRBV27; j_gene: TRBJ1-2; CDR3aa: CASSLSRQGGGYTF; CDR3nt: TGTGCCAGCAGTTTATCGCGACAGGGAGGTGGCTACACCTTC
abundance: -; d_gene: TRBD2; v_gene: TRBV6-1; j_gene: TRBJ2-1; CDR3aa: CASSRQSGRWGEQFF; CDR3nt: TGTGCCAGCAGTCGGCAGAGCGGGAGGTGGGGTGAGCAGTTCTTC
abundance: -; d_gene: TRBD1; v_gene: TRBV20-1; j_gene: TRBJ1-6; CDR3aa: CSAATGTGRSPLHF; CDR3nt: TGCAGTGCCGCGACCGGGACAGGAAGATCACCCCTCCACTTT
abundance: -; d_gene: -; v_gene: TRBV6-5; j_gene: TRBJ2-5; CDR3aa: CASSNSQSQETQYF; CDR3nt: TGTGCCAGCAGTAACTCACAGAGCCAAGAGACCCAGTACTTC
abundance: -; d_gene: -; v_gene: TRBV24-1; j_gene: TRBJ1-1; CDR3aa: CATSDRRSGHTEAFF; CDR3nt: TGTGCCACCAGTGATCGCCGGAGTGGGCACACTGAAGCTTTCTTT
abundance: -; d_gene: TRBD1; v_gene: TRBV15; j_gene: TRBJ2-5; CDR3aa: CATSRKTGAQETQYF; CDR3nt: TGTGCCACCAGCAGAAAAACAGGGGCCCAAGAGACCCAGTACTTC
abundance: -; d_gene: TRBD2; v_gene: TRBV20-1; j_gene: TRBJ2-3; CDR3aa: CSALAGHTDTQYF; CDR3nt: TGCAGTGCTTTAGCGGGGCACACAGATACGCAGTATTTT
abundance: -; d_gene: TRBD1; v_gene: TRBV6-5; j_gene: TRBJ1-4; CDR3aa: CASSYGGQGGEKLFF; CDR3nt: TGTGCCAGCAGTTACGGGGGACAGGGTGGAGAAAAACTGTTTTTT